The 20 T cell receptor beta chains in this list originate from one sample, sequenced in a study of blood T cell repertoires in COVID-19. Sequencing used immunoSEQ multiplex PCR; TCRdb keeps in-frame clones, though not all of them. The data show 95,000 to 100,000 clones, with around 87% seen just once and 11% held by the top ten. The specimen was peripheral blood. Every receptor here comes from a woman aged 25 to 45 with acute or convalescent COVID-19.

V usage is TRBV28 and J usage is TRBJ1-5; D uncertain. This CDR3 contains 14 residues. V dropped 7 bases and J dropped 4 bases, with 14 bases sitting between them. CDR1 MDHEN and CDR2 SYDVKM come from the germline V gene. The CDR3 bases are TGTGCCAGCATAGGAGGGCCCTTTAATCAGCCCCAGCATTTT. Protein: CASIGGPFNQPQHF.

This clone has just a few counts. The chain recombines TRBV30 with TRBJ1-1, with D tentatively TRBD1 (6 bases). Germline V gene sequence: CDR1 GTSNPN, CDR2 SVGIG (reference sequence). Trimming pared 8 bases from V and 1 base from J, leaving 14 bases between. The CDR3 covers 13 residues. The DNA of the CDR3 is TGTGCCCGATCGGGACACTCGAACACTGAAGCTTTCTTT. As protein: CARSGHSNTEAFF.

The chain uses TRBV30 and TRBJ2-7; D is perhaps TRBD1 (6 bases). The CDR3 has 15 amino acids. Germline V gene lookup returns CDR1 GTSNPN and CDR2 SVGIG (reference sequence). Trimming pared 2 bases from V and 5 bases from J, leaving 19 bases between. The CDR3 spells CAWSPPPGVLHEQYF. The CDR3 DNA follows: TGTGCCTGGAGTCCCCCTCCAGGGGTTCTCCACGAGCAGTACTTC.

The rearrangement links TRBV7-3 to TRBJ2-1; tentatively, D is TRBD2 (6 bases). Germline V gene data show CDR1 as SGHTA and CDR2 as FQGTGA. CDR3 length: 11 residues. Trimming removed 5 bases from V and 7 bases from J, with 6 bases in between. The CDR3 loop reads CASSRGNEQFF. Here the CDR3 DNA reads TGTGCCAGCAGCCGGGGGAATGAGCAGTTCTTC. The full variable domain, completed using reference TRBV7-3 and TRBJ2-1, is GAGVSQTPSNKVTEKGKYVELRCDPISGHTALYWYRQSLGQGPEFLIYFQGTGAADDSGLPNDRFFAVRPEGSVSTLKIQRTERGDSAVYLCASSRGNEQFFGPGTRLTVL.

The DNA for the CDR3 is TGTGCCACCAGCCGGGACAGCTACTATGGCTACACCTTC. Encoded protein: CATSRDSYYGYTF. The rearrangement links TRBV24-1 to TRBJ1-2; 7 bases match TRBD1. The germline V gene encodes CDR1 KGHDR and CDR2 SFDVKD. The CDR3 extends over 13 amino acids. V shed 7 bases and J 3 bases; nucleotides not matched to a gene: 4.

The CDR3 loop reads CASSYDRASDEQFF. CDR3 sequence (DNA): TGTGCCAGCAGTTACGACAGGGCGTCGGATGAGCAGTTCTTC. The V and J genes are TRBV6-5 and TRBJ2-1; 7 bases are a match to TRBD1. V shed 2 bases and J 8 bases; nucleotides not matched to a gene: 6. The CDR3 has 14 amino acids. In germline, CDR1 is MNHEY, CDR2 SVGAGI.

This chain uses TRBV11-2 with TRBJ1-2; D might be TRBD1 (5 bases). V lost 4 bases to trimming and J lost 7 bases, with 19 bases between them. The length of the CDR3 is 15 residues. Germline values: CDR1 SGHAT, CDR2 FQNNGV. CDR3 protein: CASSSRGAGRSGYTF. CDR3 in DNA: TGTGCCAGCAGCTCTCGCGGGGCAGGGCGGAGTGGCTACACCTTC.

The genes are TRBV11-2 and TRBJ2-5, with a tentative D call TRBD1 (5 bases). The length of the CDR3 is 14 residues. The germline V and J ends were trimmed by 4 bases and 6 bases, with 15 bases remaining between them. Per germline, CDR1 SGHAT and CDR2 FQNNGV. CDR3 protein: CASSSDDSGQTQYF. The CDR3 DNA sequence: TGTGCCAGCAGCTCGGACGACAGTGGCCAGACCCAGTACTTC.

Notes on this clone: A junction boundary mismatches the germline segment, possibly from a read error. This chain links TRBV2 with TRBJ1-2; D not certain. Germline CDR1 SNHLY, CDR2 FYNNEI. The CDR3 covers 10 residues. The CDR3 sequence is CASRGSGLSF. In DNA, the CDR3 is TGTGCCAGCAGGGGGAGTGGACTCTCTTTC.

The V call is TRBV28, the J call TRBJ1-5; D gene unclear. Germline V gene sequence: CDR1 MDHEN, CDR2 SYDVKM. The CDR3 length is 15 residues. V dropped 4 bases and J dropped 2 bases, with 12 bases sitting between them. The CDR3 bases are TGTGCCAGCAGTTCCCCGGGATTGGGCAATCAGCCCCAGCATTTT. Amino acid sequence: CASSSPGLGNQPQHF.

The J gene is TRBJ2-1, the V gene TRBV7-6; D call uncertain. In germline, CDR1 is SGHVS, CDR2 FNYEAQ. Trimming left V 3 bases short and J 3 bases short, with 12 bases between. The CDR3 consists of 15 residues. The CDR3 bases are TGTGCCAGCAGCTTCTCTTCGACGGGCTACAATGAGCAGTTCTTC. Translating it yields CASSFSSTGYNEQFF.

The V gene is TRBV4-1, the J gene TRBJ2-7; 7 bases match TRBD1. After removal of 0 bases from V and 4 bases from J, the junction contained 3 bases not matched to a gene. This CDR3 is built from 14 residues. CDR1 is MGHRA and CDR2 is YSYEKL in the germline V gene. CDR3 protein: CASSQEDRKYEQYF. The CDR3, as DNA: TGCGCCAGCAGCCAAGAGGACAGGAAATACGAGCAGTACTTC.

The chain is built from TRBV5-4 and TRBJ2-2, with a tentative D call TRBD2 (5 bases). Germline values: CDR1 SGHNT, CDR2 YYREEE (reference sequence). The CDR3 loop spans 14 amino acids. Trimming removed 4 bases at V and 4 bases at J, with 11 bases between. The CDR3, as DNA: TGTGCCAGCAGCCTGGAGGCGGGCACCGGGGAGCTGTTTTTT. This gives the protein CASSLEAGTGELFF.

The chain uses TRBV10-3 and TRBJ2-7; D possibly corresponds to TRBD2 (6 bases). CDR1 and CDR2 (germline): ENHRY, SYGVKD. This CDR3 is 12 amino acids long. Trimming stripped 7 bases from V and 6 bases from J, with 13 bases between. CDR3 nucleotide sequence: TGTGCCATCAAGGCTCCCGGGGGCGAGCAGTACTTC. This gives the protein CAIKAPGGEQYF.

This rearrangement joins TRBV2 to TRBJ2-7; D unclear. Germline CDR1 and CDR2: SNHLY and FYNNEI. The CDR3 length is 11 residues. The V gene lost 3 bases and the J gene lost 4 bases, with 4 bases spanning the gap. The CDR3 nucleotides are TGTGCCAGCAGTGACAGGTACGAGCAGTACTTC. Encoded protein: CASSDRYEQYF.

The CDR3 is CASSREGLNEKLFF. DNA for the CDR3: TGTGCCAGCAGCCGGGAGGGTCTTAATGAAAAACTGTTTTTT. This chain uses TRBV7-8 with TRBJ1-4, with no clear D. In germline, CDR1 is SGHVS, CDR2 FQNEAQ. CDR3 length: 14 residues. Trimming took off 5 bases at V and 4 bases at J, with 11 bases between the two ends.

This rearrangement joins TRBV2 to TRBJ2-2; a possible D gene is TRBD1 (5 bases). CDR1 SNHLY and CDR2 FYNNEI come from the germline V gene. Trimming left V 4 bases short and J 1 base short, with 10 bases between. The CDR3 extends over 15 amino acids. The CDR3 loop is CASSVQGRNTGELFF. CDR3 DNA: TGTGCCAGCAGTGTCCAGGGAAGGAACACCGGGGAGCTGTTTTTT.

The rearrangement links TRBV6-5 to TRBJ1-1, with D hard to call. The germline V and J ends were trimmed by 0 bases and 2 bases, with 7 bases remaining between them. The germline V gene encodes CDR1 MNHEY and CDR2 SVGAGI. The CDR3 has 14 residues. The CDR3 region has the DNA TGTGCCAGCAGTTACTCCGTGTCCAACACTGAAGCTTTCTTT. Its protein product is CASSYSVSNTEAFF.

The chain combines TRBV7-3 with TRBJ2-1; TRBD2 agrees at 9 bases. Trimming cost V 3 bases and J 4 bases; bases outside gene matches: 4. The germline gives CDR1 SGHTA, CDR2 FQGTGA. This CDR3 contains 15 residues. The CDR3 is CASSFKRGAYNEQFF. The CDR3 coding sequence is TGTGCCAGCAGCTTCAAGCGGGGGGCTTACAATGAGCAGTTCTTC.

The V gene is TRBV5-1, the J gene TRBJ2-7, with 7 bases aligning to TRBD1. CDR1 is SGHRS, CDR2 YFSETQ, per germline. Trimming removed 3 bases from V and 3 bases from J; junction bases left unmatched: 6. The CDR3 has 14 residues. CDR3 sequence: CASSSPGQNYEQYF. CDR3 DNA: TGCGCCAGCAGCTCCCCGGGACAGAACTACGAGCAGTACTTC.